Following are 10 T cell receptor beta chains from one sample sequenced in a study of T cell responses to AZD1222 COVID-19 vaccine (TCRdb year 2021). Preparation of the library involved the immunoSEQ multiplex PCR assay. Drawn from immuneACCESS, this table holds only the in-frame rearrangements with V and J called that TCRdb kept. Clones are partly lost; checked studies trace under half to an unresolved V gene and leave the rest unexplained. This sample comprises 90,000 to 150,000 clones, around 87% of them detected only once. The ten largest clones take up around 12% of the sample. In the paper's terms, the time point label means: baseline before first vaccination. This material consisted of peripheral blood, taken on day 0 of AZD1222 vaccination. The origin of the receptors is an adult in good health.

V usage is TRBV11-3 and J usage is TRBJ2-1, with 16 bases lining up with TRBD2. V was clipped by 2 bases and J by 3 bases; unmatched bases: 4. The CDR3 spans 18 residues. The V gene's germline CDR1 is SGHNT and CDR2 YENEEA. The chain's CDR3 is CASSLPGLAGGDYNEQFF. In DNA form, the CDR3 reads TGTGCCAGCAGCTTACCGGGACTAGCGGGAGGGGACTACAATGAGCAGTTCTTC.

The chain employs TRBV9 and TRBJ2-2; 7 nucleotides match TRBD1. Losses at the gene ends were 4 bases for V and 2 bases for J; bases not matched to a gene: 8. The germline V gene encodes CDR1 SGDLS and CDR2 YYNGEE. CDR3 length: 16 residues. This chain's CDR3 is CASSHGQATNTGELFF. The CDR3 region has the DNA TGTGCCAGCAGCCACGGACAGGCCACTAACACCGGGGAGCTGTTTTTT.

Remarks on this clone: Distinct nucleotide sequences in the sample also encode this CDR3. The chain carries TRBV14 and TRBJ1-6; D unresolved. The CDR3 is 14 amino acids. Germline CDR1 and CDR2: SGHDN and FVKESK. V dropped 3 bases and J dropped 4 bases, with 7 bases sitting between them. The CDR3 region is CASSQEAYNSPLHF. In nucleotides, the CDR3 is TGTGCCAGCAGCCAGGAAGCGTATAATTCACCCCTCCACTTT.

The chain carries TRBV24-1 and TRBJ2-5, with a tentative D call TRBD1 (6 bases). Trimming stripped 4 bases from V and 3 bases from J, with 14 bases between. Germline V gives CDR1 KGHDR, CDR2 SFDVKD. This CDR3 has 15 residues. The CDR3 loop is CATSDPDRFEETQYF. Written as DNA, the CDR3 is TGTGCCACCAGTGACCCCGACAGGTTCGAAGAGACCCAGTACTTC.

V gene TRBV7-2 combines with J gene TRBJ1-6; D is possibly TRBD1 (6 bases). Germline V gives CDR1 SGHTA, CDR2 FQGNSA. CDR3 length equals 14 residues. V dropped 2 bases and J dropped 9 bases, with 11 bases sitting between them. CDR3 region: CASSLNRAGSPLHF. In nucleotides, the CDR3 is TGTGCCAGCAGCTTAAACAGGGCCGGTTCACCCCTCCACTTT.

The chain links TRBV11-2 to TRBJ1-1, with TRBD1 matching over 7 bases. The CDR3 has 14 residues. Germline V gene sequence: CDR1 SGHAT, CDR2 FQNNGV. Trimming at V came to 3 bases and at J to 3 bases, leaving 4 bases not matched to a gene. The CDR3 DNA sequence: TGTGCCAGCAGCTTCAGGGGGGGAGACACTGAAGCTTTCTTT. It codes for CASSFRGGDTEAFF.

The rearrangement links TRBV6-5 to TRBJ1-2; tentatively, D is TRBD1 (6 bases). The germline CDR1 and CDR2 sequences are MNHEY and SVGAGI. The germline V and J ends were trimmed by 8 bases and 4 bases, with 17 bases remaining between them. The CDR3 runs to 14 residues. The CDR3 spells CASGKIRGAYGYTF. In nucleotides, the CDR3 is TGTGCCAGCGGTAAAATCAGGGGAGCCTATGGCTACACCTTC.

The V and J genes are TRBV3-1 (or the pseudogene TRBV3-2) and TRBJ2-2; weak D call: TRBD1 (5 bases). Trimming left V 0 bases short and J 6 bases short, with 8 bases between. The germline V gene has CDR1 LGHDT and CDR2 YNNKEL (reference sequence). This CDR3 has 14 amino acids. The CDR3 spells CASSQEGVSGELFF. In DNA form, the CDR3 reads TGTGCCAGCAGCCAAGAAGGGGTTTCCGGGGAGCTGTTTTTT.

The gene calls are TRBV5-4 and TRBJ1-4; D ambiguous. From germline, CDR1 is SGHNT and CDR2 YYREEE (reference sequence). Trimming stripped 7 bases from V and 4 bases from J, with 17 bases between. The CDR3 covers 15 residues. The CDR3 sequence: CASGTSTAYNEKLFF. The CDR3 region has the DNA TGTGCCAGCGGAACCAGCACTGCTTATAATGAAAAACTGTTTTTT.

This chain connects TRBV19 to TRBJ1-1; 11 bases map to TRBD1. V was clipped by 3 bases and J by 5 bases; unmatched bases: 5. This CDR3 region has 15 residues. Germline V gene lookup returns CDR1 LNHDA and CDR2 SQIVND (reference sequence). CDR3 in DNA: TGTGCCAGTAGTATCAGGACAGGGGGCTTTACTGAAGCTTTCTTT. It specifies CASSIRTGGFTEAFF.